The clone carrying this TCR beta chain was observed a few times. The antigen is undetermined. The data were taken from a study of T-cell memory formation after mild COVID-19. At the level of the study: Across donors, TCR clusters were largely donor specific. Whole-study findings and limits: There were some responding clones in pre-infection memory, which suggested that cross-reactive memory had joined.

There are 15 residues in the CDR3. Germline V gene lookup returns CDR1 LGHDT and CDR2 YNNKEL (reference sequence). The junction had 6 bases not matched to a gene; V was cut back by 5 bases and J by 5 bases. With constant-segment primers, 5'RACE yielded cDNA libraries of TCR alpha and TCR beta that carried sample barcodes and UMIs. TCRdb recomputed calls from the 5' RACE reads with MiXCR, one row per CDR3 protein. The table includes about 350,000 distinct CDR3 sequences, roughly 15% detected once. This clonotype was sampled from a man aged 18 to 30 who had mild COVID-19 (a few samples of this study predate the infection). Cell type and time point are not known. The sample taken for sequencing was PBMCs or a T cell subset sorted from them (not recorded which). This chain uses TRBV3-1 with TRBJ2-2; the match to TRBD1 covers 9 bases. CDR3 loop: CASSEGQGETGELFF. For the CDR3, the DNA is TGTGCCAGCAGCGAGGGACAGGGAGAGACCGGGGAGCTGTTTTTT.